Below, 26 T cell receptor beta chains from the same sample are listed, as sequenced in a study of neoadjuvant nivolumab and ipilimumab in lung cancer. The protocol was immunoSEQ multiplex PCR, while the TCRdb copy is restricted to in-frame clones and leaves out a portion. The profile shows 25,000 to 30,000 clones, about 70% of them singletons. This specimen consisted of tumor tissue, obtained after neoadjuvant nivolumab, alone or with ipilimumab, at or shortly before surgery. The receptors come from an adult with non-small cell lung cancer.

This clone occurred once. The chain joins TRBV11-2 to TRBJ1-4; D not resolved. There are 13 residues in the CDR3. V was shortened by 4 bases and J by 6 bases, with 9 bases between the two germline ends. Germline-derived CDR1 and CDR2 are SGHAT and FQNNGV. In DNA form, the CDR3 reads TGTGCCAGCAGCTCGAACACTTATGAAAAACTGTTTTTT. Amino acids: CASSSNTYEKLFF.

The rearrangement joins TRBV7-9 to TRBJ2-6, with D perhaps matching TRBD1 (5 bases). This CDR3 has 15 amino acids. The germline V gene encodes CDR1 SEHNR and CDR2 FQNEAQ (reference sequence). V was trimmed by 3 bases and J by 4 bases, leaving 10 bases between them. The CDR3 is CASSFTGDGANVLTF. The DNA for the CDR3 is TGTGCCAGCAGCTTTACAGGAGACGGGGCCAACGTCCTGACTTTC. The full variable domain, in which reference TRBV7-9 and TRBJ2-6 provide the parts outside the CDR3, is DTGVSQNPRHKITKRGQNVTFRCDPISEHNRLYWYRQTLGQGPEFLTYFQNEAQLEKSRLLSDRFSAERPKGSFSTLEIQRTEQGDSAMYLCASSFTGDGANVLTFGAGSRLTVL.

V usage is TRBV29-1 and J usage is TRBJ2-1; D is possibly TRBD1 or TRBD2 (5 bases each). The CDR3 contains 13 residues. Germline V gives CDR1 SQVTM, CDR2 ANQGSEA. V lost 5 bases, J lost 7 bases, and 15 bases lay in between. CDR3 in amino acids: CSVSGTARNEQFF. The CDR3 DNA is TGCAGCGTTTCCGGGACCGCTAGGAATGAGCAGTTCTTC.

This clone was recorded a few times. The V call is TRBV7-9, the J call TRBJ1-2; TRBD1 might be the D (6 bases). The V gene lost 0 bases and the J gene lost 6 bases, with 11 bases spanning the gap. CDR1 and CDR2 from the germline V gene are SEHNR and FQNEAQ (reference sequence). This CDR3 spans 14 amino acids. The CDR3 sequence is CASSLARGRNGYTF. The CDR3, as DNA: TGTGCCAGCAGCTTAGCTCGGGGGCGGAATGGCTACACCTTC.

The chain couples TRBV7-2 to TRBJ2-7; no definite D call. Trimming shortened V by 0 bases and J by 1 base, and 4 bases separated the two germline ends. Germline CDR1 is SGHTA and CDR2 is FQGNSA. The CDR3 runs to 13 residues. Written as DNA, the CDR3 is TGTGCCAGCAGCTTAGCCCAATCCTACGAGCAGTACTTC. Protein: CASSLAQSYEQYF.

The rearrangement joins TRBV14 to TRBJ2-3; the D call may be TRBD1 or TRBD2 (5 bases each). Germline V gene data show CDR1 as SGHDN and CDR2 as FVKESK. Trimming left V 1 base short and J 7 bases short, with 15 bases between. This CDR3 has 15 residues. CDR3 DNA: TGTGCCAGCAGCCAAGGTCTTTTGGGGACCTATACGCAGTATTTT. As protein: CASSQGLLGTYTQYF.

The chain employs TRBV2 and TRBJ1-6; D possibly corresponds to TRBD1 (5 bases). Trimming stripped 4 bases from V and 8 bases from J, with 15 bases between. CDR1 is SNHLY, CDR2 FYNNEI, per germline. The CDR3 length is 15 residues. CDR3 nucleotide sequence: TGTGCCAGCAGTGCTCAGGGAGGTGGTGATTCACCCCTCCACTTT. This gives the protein CASSAQGGGDSPLHF.

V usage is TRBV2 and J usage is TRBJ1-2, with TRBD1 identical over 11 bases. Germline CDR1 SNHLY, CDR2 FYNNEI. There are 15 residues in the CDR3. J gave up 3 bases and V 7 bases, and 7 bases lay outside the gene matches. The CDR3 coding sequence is TGTGCCAGCACCCTAGGACAGGGGGCAGACTATGGCTACACCTTC. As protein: CASTLGQGADYGYTF.

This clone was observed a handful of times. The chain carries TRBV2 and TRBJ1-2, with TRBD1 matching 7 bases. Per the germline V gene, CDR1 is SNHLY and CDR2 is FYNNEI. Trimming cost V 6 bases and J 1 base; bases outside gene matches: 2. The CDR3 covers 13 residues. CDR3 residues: CASSRGGNYGYTF. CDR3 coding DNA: TGTGCCAGCAGCAGGGGGGGTAACTATGGCTACACCTTC. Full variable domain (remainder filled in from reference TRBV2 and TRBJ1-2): EPEVTQTPSHQVTQMGQEVILRCVPISNHLYFYWYRQILGQKVEFLVSFYNNEISEKSEIFDDQFSVERPDGSNFTLKIRSTKLEDSAMYFCASSRGGNYGYTFGSGTRLTVV.

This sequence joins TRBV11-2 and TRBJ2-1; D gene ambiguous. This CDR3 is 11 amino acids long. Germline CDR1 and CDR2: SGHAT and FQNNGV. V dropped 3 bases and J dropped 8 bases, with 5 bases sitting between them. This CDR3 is CASSFVYEQFF. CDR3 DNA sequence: TGTGCCAGCAGCTTTGTATATGAGCAGTTCTTC.

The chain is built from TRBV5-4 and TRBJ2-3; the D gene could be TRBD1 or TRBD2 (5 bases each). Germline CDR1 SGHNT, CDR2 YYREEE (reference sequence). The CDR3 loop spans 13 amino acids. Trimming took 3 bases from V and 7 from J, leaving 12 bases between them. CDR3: CASSSSGTYTQYF. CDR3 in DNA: TGTGCCAGCAGCTCCTCCGGGACCTATACGCAGTATTTT.

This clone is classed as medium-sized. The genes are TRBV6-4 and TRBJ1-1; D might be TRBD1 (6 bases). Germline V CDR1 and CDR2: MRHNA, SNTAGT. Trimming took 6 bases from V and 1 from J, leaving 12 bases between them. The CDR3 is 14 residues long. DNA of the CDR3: TGTGCCAGCAGACCCCAGGGGTGGAACACTGAAGCTTTCTTT. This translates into CASRPQGWNTEAFF.

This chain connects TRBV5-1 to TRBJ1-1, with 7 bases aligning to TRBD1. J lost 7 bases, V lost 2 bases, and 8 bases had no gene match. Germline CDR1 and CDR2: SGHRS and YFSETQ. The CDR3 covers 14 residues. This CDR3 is CASSFLQGVSEAFF. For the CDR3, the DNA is TGCGCCAGCAGCTTCCTGCAGGGGGTCAGTGAAGCTTTCTTT.

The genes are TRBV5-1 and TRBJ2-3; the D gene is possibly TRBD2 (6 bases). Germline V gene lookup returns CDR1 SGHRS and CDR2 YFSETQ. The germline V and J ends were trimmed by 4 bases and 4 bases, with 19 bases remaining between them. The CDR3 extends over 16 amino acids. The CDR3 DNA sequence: TGCGCCAGCAGCCACGGACGACTAGTTGGCGCAGATACGCAGTATTTT. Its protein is CASSHGRLVGADTQYF.

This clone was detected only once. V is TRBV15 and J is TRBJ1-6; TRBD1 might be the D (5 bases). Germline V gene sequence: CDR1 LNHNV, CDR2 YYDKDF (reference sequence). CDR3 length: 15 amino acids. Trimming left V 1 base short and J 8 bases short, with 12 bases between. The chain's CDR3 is CATSRAGEEDSPLHF. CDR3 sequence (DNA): TGTGCCACCAGCAGAGCGGGGGAGGAGGATTCACCCCTCCACTTT.

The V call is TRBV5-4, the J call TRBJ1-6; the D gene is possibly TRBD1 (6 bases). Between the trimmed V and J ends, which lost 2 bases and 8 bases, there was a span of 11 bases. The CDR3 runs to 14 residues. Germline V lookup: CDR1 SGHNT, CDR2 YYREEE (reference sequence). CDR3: CASSLGGGDSPLHF. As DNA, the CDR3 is TGTGCCAGCAGCTTAGGAGGGGGGGATTCACCCCTCCACTTT. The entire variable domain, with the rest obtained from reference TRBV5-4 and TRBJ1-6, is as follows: ETGVTQSPTHLIKTRGQQVTLRCSSQSGHNTVSWYQQALGQGPQFIFQYYREEENGRGNFPPRFSGLQFPNYSSELNVNALELDDSALYLCASSLGGGDSPLHFGNGTRLTVT.

The CDR3 coding sequence is TGTGCCAGCAGCTCACTAGCGGGGGGGCAGTACGAGCAGTACTTC. This sequence encodes CASSSLAGGQYEQYF. This chain uses TRBV5-6 with TRBJ2-7; 13 nucleotides line up with TRBD2. The V gene end was trimmed by 3 bases and the J gene end by 4 bases; junction bases not matched to a gene: 4. In germline, CDR1 is SGHDT, CDR2 YYEEEE. This CDR3 comprises 15 residues. Based on the CDR3 plus reference TRBV5-6 and TRBJ2-7, the full variable domain is DAGVTQSPTHLIKTRGQQVTLRCSPKSGHDTVSWYQQALGQGPQFIFQYYEEEERQRGNFPDRFSGHQFPNYSSELNVNALLLGDSALYLCASSSLAGGQYEQYFGPGTRLTVT.

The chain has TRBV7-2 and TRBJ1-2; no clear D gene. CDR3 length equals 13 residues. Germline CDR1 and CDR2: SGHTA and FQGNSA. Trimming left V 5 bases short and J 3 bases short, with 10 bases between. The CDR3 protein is CASSELNYYGYTF. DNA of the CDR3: TGTGCCAGCAGCGAACTAAACTACTATGGCTACACCTTC.

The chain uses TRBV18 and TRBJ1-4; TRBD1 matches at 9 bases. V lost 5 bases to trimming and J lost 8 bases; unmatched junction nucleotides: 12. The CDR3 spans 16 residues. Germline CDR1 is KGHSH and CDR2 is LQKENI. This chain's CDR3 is CASSTNTGGGGEKLFF. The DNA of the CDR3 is TGTGCCAGCTCAACTAATACAGGGGGCGGTGGAGAAAAACTGTTTTTT.

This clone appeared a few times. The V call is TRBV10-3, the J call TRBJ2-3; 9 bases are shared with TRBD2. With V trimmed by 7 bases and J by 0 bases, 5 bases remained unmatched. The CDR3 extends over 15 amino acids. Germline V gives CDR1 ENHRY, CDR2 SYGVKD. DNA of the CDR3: TGTGCCATCATAGGCGCGGGGGGGAGCACAGATACGCAGTATTTT. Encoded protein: CAIIGAGGSTDTQYF.

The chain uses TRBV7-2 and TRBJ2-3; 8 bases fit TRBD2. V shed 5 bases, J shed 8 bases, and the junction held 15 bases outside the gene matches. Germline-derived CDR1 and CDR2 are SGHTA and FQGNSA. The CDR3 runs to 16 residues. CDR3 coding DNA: TGTGCCAGCAGCCGAAGGGCGGGGGGCGCGGCAAGTACGCAGTATTTT. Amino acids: CASSRRAGGAASTQYF.

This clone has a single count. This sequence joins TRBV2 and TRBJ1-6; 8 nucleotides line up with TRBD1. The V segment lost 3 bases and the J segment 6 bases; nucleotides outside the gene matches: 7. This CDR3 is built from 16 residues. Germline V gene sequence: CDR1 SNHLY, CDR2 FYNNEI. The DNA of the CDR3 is TGTGCCAGCAGTGACTACGGACAGGGTGTTAATTCACCCCTCCACTTT. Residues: CASSDYGQGVNSPLHF.

The CDR3 DNA sequence: TGTGCCAGCAATCCCGGTAATTCACCCCTCCACTTT. It translates to CASNPGNSPLHF. The V gene is TRBV6-6, the J gene TRBJ1-6; no clear D gene. The CDR3 has 12 amino acids. CDR1 MNHNY and CDR2 SVGAGI come from the germline V gene (reference sequence). Trimming stripped 7 bases from V and 6 bases from J, with 7 bases between.

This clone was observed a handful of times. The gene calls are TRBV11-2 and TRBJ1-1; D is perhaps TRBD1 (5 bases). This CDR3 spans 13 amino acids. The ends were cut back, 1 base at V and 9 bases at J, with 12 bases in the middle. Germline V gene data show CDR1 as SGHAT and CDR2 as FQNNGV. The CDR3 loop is CASSLVRGDQAFF. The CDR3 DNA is TGTGCCAGCAGCTTAGTCCGAGGGGACCAAGCTTTCTTT. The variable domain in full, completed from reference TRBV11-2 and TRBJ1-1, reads EAGVAQSPRYKIIEKRQSVAFWCNPISGHATLYWYQQILGQGPKLLIQFQNNGVVDDSQLPKDRFSAERLKGVDSTLKIQPAKLEDSAVYLCASSLVRGDQAFFGQGTRLTVV.

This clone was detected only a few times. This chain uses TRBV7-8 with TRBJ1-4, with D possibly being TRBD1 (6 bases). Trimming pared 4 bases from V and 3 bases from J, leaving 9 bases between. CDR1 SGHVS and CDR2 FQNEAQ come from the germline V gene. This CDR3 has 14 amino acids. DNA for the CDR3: TGTGCCAGCAGCTGGGGGGGGCCTAATGAAAAACTGTTTTTT. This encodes CASSWGGPNEKLFF.

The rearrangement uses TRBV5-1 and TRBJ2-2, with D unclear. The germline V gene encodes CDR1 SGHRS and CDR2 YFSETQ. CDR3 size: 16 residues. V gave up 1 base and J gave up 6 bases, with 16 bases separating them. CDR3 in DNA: TGCGCCAGCAGCTTGATAGGGCTCACTGGGGCCGGGGAGCTGTTTTTT. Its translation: CASSLIGLTGAGELFF.